The clone carrying this T cell receptor beta chain was seen a handful of times. What it binds is unknown. TCRdb fed the PCR reads into MiXCR, producing one record per CDR3 protein. The sample lists about 640,000 distinct CDR3 sequences, around 20% occurring once. Sorting recovered naive CD8 T cells on a CD8+CD4-CCR7+CD45RA+ profile. The data are from a study of molecular identifiers for immune sequencing clone quantification. The overall study: Replicate experiments divided RNA from about 20,000 or 100,000 naive CD8 cells into five parts and sequenced four.

The study's findings and limits: Identical TCR molecules sharing a barcode could underestimate highly expanded clone sizes.

This CDR3 region has 13 residues. The V gene's germline CDR1 is LNHDA and CDR2 SQIVND (reference sequence). Trimming removed 3 bases from V and 7 bases from J; junction bases left unmatched: 5. The sequence was collected from a human donor in good health. Some libraries in this study had Jurkat cell RNA spiked in. Material for sequencing was naive CD8+ T cells from blood, with Jurkat cell RNA spiked in. Subset defined: FACS-sorted CD8+CD4-CCR7+CD45RA+ naive T cells. This chain links TRBV19 with TRBJ1-1, with TRBD1 matching 7 bases. The CDR3 sequence: CASSIEGAFEAFF. The CDR3 DNA is TGTGCCAGTAGTATTGAGGGGGCGTTTGAAGCTTTCTTT. Full variable domain (rest looked up from reference TRBV19 and TRBJ1-1): DGGITQSPKYLFRKEGQNVTLSCEQNLNHDAMYWYRQDPGQGLRLIYYSQIVNDFQKGDIAEGYSVSREKKESFPLTVTSAQKNPTAFYLCASSIEGAFEAFFGQGTRLTVV.